This T cell receptor beta chain was captured in a study of beta chain features in type 1 diabetes (dated by TCRdb to about 2018). Study-level background: Mean age, gender distribution, total cell number and subset yield did not differ between patients and healthy donors. The study compared TCRB repertoires of sorted circulating CD4+ T cell subsets between recently diagnosed type 1 diabetes patients and matched healthy donors. A total of approximately 100,000,000 sorted cells were examined across all samples, and the number of cells per subset was strongly correlated with RNA yield. Whereas all 28 donors provided naive and central memory subsets, regulatory and stem cell-like memory subsets were isolated from just 8 patients and about eight healthy donors. Overall results and qualifications from the work: Shorter templates might be favored by PCR, yet because patient and control samples were amplified and corrected together, any such skew would affect both groups equally. At VDJ recombination sites, patients with type 1 diabetes made fewer insertions and deleted more nucleotides, a pattern implying thymic rearrangement abnormalities. Naive, central memory and regulatory TCRB repertoires appeared to be more alike among patients than among healthy donors. Because the HLA sub-analyses included only small numbers of individuals, any influence of HLA type on TCRB rearrangement was left unresolved. Type 1 diabetes patients showed a moderate but significant shortening of TCRB CDR3 length in all four CD4+ subsets. Because cDNA was sequenced instead of genomic DNA, activated cells with high expression could be over-represented, although the groups did not differ in activation or CD3 levels.

Per the germline V gene, SGHTA is the CDR1 and FQGNSA is the CDR2. Trimming at the junction amounts to 5 bases on V and 5 bases on J, and the germline ends lie 18 bases apart. CDR3 length: 15 amino acids, cysteine to phenylalanine. The DNA shown is the 45-base CDR3, in frame from base 1. The entire amount of isolated RNA was reverse transcribed using the High Capacity cDNA Reverse Transcription Kit, so the sequenced TCRB transcripts were expressed ones. Deep immunoSEQ sequencing was performed on naive, central memory and regulatory T cell samples, with an average of around 3.5 million total reads per sample. Sorted cells were lysed in RLT buffer and RNA was extracted with DNase-treated RNeasy Micro or Mini kits, depending on cell number. Each cell subset was processed separately to prevent cross-contamination, with patient and healthy donor samples processed together. Using the immunoSEQ multiplex PCR, TCRB sequences were amplified from cDNA into 87-bp fragments spanning the CDR3 region. Sequencing of the amplicons was done on the Illumina HiSeq platform. Per the source publication's procedure: PCR bias was computationally corrected using synthetic template baselines, reads within Hamming distance 2 were collapsed, and singletons that could not be merged were discarded. By aligning reads against IMGT, V, D and J genes, CDR3 length, and insertions or deletions at six rearrangement sites were assigned. Within each subset, clonotype counts were normalized to sorted cell number, and only after that were true diversity and Gini coefficients computed with the tcR R package. The overlap coefficient, calculated on TCRB nucleotide sequences, was used to measure repertoire sharing. As a proxy for the pre-selection repertoire, out-of-frame TCRB sequences from naive cells were analyzed. In its TCRdb copy, this immuneACCESS table keeps in-frame sequences only and misses some clones. Where compared with another copy, unresolved V genes explain less than half of these, and the others have no known cause. That table gives V, J and clone size, and the DNA gave D and trimming. This sample has 240,000 or so clones in its table, and 14% of those were observed once. The ten largest clones represent roughly 0.019% of the sample.

As to this clone: There is no known antigen for this receptor. There are no base qualities to consult, and no much larger clone falls within one base.

A single peripheral blood draw of 95 to 150 mL on average was collected from each donor into heparinised tubes. A BD FACSAria II and a panel including CD45RO, CCR7, CD25, CD127, CD95 and CD27 were used to sort naive, central memory, regulatory and stem cell-like memory CD4+ T cells. Every sorted population had a purity above 98%. Right away, PBMCs were isolated by Lymphoprep density gradient centrifugation and were stained directly, with no culture step. Samples were stained and sorted in pairs, with one healthy donor and one patient per experiment, so that batch effects were minimized. The chain uses TRBV7-2 and TRBJ2-5, and perhaps TRBD1 as D gene, on 6 matching bases. Input material: naive CD4+ T cells from blood. Reading the label with the study, this specimen's cell subset or site is: true naive CD4+ T cells. The source is a man in his thirties or forties with type 1 diabetes. The bases read TGTGCCAGCAGCCCCCGGGTAATGCAGGGGGAGACCCAGTACTTC. Translated, it gives CASSPRVMQGETQYF.